This T cell receptor (beta chain) is drawn from a study of T-cell reconstitution after alpha-beta-depleted transplantation in children. General study findings and limits: Recipient T cells and thymic progenitors that survived were the source of the high TCRbeta diversity seen at day 60 in some patients. Once a year had passed after transplant, T-cell counts and diversity came mostly from newly produced T cells.

Unique molecular identifiers were incorporated when the TCRbeta library was constructed. TCRdb recomputed calls from the PCR reads with MiXCR, one row per CDR3 protein. The sample shows a few hundred thousand distinct CDR3 sequences, approximately 42% of them seen only once. The germline V gene encodes CDR1 SQVTM and CDR2 ANQGSEA. This CDR3 comprises 11 residues. Trimming took off 2 bases at V and 5 bases at J, with 6 bases between the two ends. As regards this clonotype: Its target is not known.

The clonotype was recovered from a girl aged 2 to 10 with aplastic anemia, due to receive a stem cell transplant. The chain has TRBV29-1 and TRBJ1-1, with no clear D. The sample was PBMCs, taken before TCRalphabeta/CD19-depleted stem cell transplant. CDR3 region: CSVEYRTEAFF. The CDR3 DNA is TGCAGCGTTGAATATAGGACTGAAGCTTTCTTT. The entire variable domain, with the rest obtained from reference TRBV29-1 and TRBJ1-1, is as follows: SAVISQKPSRDICQRGTSLTIQCQVDSQVTMMFWYRQQPGQSLTLIATANQGSEATYESGFVIDKFPISRPNLTFSTLTVSNMSPEDSSIYLCSVEYRTEAFFGQGTRLTVV.